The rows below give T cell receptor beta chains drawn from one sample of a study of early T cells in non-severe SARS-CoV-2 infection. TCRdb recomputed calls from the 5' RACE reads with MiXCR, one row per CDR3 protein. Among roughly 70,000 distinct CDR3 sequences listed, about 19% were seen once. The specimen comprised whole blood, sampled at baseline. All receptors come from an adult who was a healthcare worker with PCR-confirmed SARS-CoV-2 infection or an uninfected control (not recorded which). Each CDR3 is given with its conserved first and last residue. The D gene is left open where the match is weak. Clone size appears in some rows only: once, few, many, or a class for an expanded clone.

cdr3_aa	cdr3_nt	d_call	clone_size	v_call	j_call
CASSPSADTQYF	TGTGCCAGCAGCCCATCAGCAGATACGCAGTATTTT	.	.	TRBV2	TRBJ2-3
CASTTGNAETQYF	TGTGCCAGCACGACAGGGAATGCAGAGACCCAGTACTTC	TRBD1	many	TRBV5-8	TRBJ2-5
CSAPGDLNEQFF	TGCAGTGCCCCGGGGGATTTGAATGAGCAGTTCTTC	.	few	TRBV20-1	TRBJ2-1
CASSLVTLGYGYTF	TGTGCCAGCAGCTTAGTGACATTAGGATATGGCTACACCTTC	.	few	TRBV7-9	TRBJ1-2
CASSQSPGQETQYF	TGTGCCAGCAGCCAAAGCCCAGGTCAAGAGACCCAGTACTTC	.	.	TRBV3-1	TRBJ2-5
CASSLVSRGLEMFADTQFF	TGTGCCAGCAGCTTAGTTAGCCGGGGACTAGAAATGTTTGCAGATACGCAGTTTTTT	TRBD2	few	TRBV7-2	TRBJ2-3
CASSLSGGLVETQYF	TGTGCCAGCAGCTTAAGCGGGGGGCTTGTAGAGACCCAGTACTTC	TRBD2	.	TRBV5-4	TRBJ2-5
CASSVAGLDPGVENTQYF	TGTGCCAGCAGCGTAGCAGGGTTAGACCCCGGGGTGGAGAATACGCAGTATTTT	.	.	TRBV9	TRBJ2-3
CASSADRDREAFF	TGTGCCAGCAGTGCCGACAGGGATCGGGAAGCTTTCTTT	TRBD1	few	TRBV2	TRBJ1-1
CASSQPGLAAETQYF	TGTGCCAGCAGCCAGCCCGGACTAGCGGCTGAGACCCAGTACTTC	.	.	TRBV3-2	TRBJ2-5
CASSLTDFDIQYF	TGTGCCAGCAGTTTAACAGACTTTGACATTCAGTACTTC	.	.	TRBV12-3/TRBV12-4	TRBJ2-4
CASSQGATTYNEQFF	TGCGCCAGCAGCCAGGGAGCAACAACTTACAATGAGCAGTTCTTC	.	few	TRBV4-1	TRBJ2-1
CASSQDDRGDTQYF	TGTGCCAGCAGCCAAGATGACAGGGGAGATACGCAGTATTTT	TRBD1	.	TRBV3-1	TRBJ2-3
CASSPRQGGSYEQYF	TGTGCCAGCAGCCCCCGCCAGGGTGGGTCCTACGAGCAGTACTTC	.	.	TRBV12-3/TRBV12-4	TRBJ2-7
CASRDGAEDEQFF	TGTGCCAGCAGGGACGGTGCTGAGGATGAGCAGTTCTTC	.	few	TRBV14	TRBJ2-1
CASRQTSGGSTDTQYF	TGTGCCAGCAGACAGACTAGCGGGGGTAGCACAGATACGCAGTATTTT	TRBD2	.	TRBV6-1	TRBJ2-3
CASSPIRSTSTDTQYF	TGTGCCAGCAGCCCCATCAGGTCTACTAGCACAGATACGCAGTATTTT	.	few	TRBV7-3	TRBJ2-3
CAWGQPVTGANVLTF	TGTGCCTGGGGGCAGCCTGTCACCGGGGCCAACGTCCTGACTTTC	.	.	TRBV30	TRBJ2-6
CASSQGKRTEAFF	TGTGCCAGCAGCCAAGGGAAGCGGACTGAAGCTTTCTTT	.	.	TRBV3-1	TRBJ1-1
CASSPIPGLAADTQYF	TGCGCCAGCAGCCCGATCCCGGGACTAGCTGCAGATACGCAGTATTTT	TRBD2	few	TRBV4-1	TRBJ2-3
CASSQGYRSYEQYF	TGCGCCAGCAGCCAAGGGTATCGGTCCTACGAGCAGTACTTC	.	many	TRBV4-1	TRBJ2-7
CASSVASGGSEETQYF	TGTGCCAGCAGCGTGGCTAGCGGGGGGTCGGAGGAGACCCAGTACTTC	TRBD2	few	TRBV4-2	TRBJ2-5
CSVDIGQGLGYTF	TGCAGCGTTGATATCGGACAGGGTCTCGGCTACACCTTC	TRBD1	.	TRBV29-1	TRBJ1-2
CSANKRGTEAFF	TGCAGCGCCAACAAGAGGGGCACTGAAGCTTTCTTT	.	.	TRBV29-1	TRBJ1-1
CSAPNRALQETQYF	TGCAGTGCTCCTAATAGGGCTCTCCAAGAGACCCAGTACTTC	.	.	TRBV20-1	TRBJ2-5
CASDLAGINTEAFF	TGTGCCAGCGACCTGGCAGGGATAAACACTGAAGCTTTCTTT	.	few	TRBV2	TRBJ1-1
CATRAPSNGEQYF	TGTGCCACTCGGGCCCCGAGTAATGGCGAGCAGTACTTC	.	.	TRBV10-3	TRBJ2-7
CASSRTARHTDTQYF	TGTGCCAGCAGCCGGACAGCGAGACACACAGATACGCAGTATTTT	.	.	TRBV7-8	TRBJ2-3
CASSGGTPGYEQYF	TGTGCCAGCAGCGGCGGGACTCCCGGCTACGAGCAGTACTTC	.	.	TRBV9	TRBJ2-7
CAWRDRATEAFF	TGTGCCTGGAGGGACAGGGCTACTGAAGCTTTCTTT	TRBD1	few	TRBV30	TRBJ1-1
CASSHPGGSEETQYF	TGCGCCAGCAGCCACCCGGGGGGCTCGGAGGAGACCCAGTACTTC	.	few	TRBV10-2	TRBJ2-5
CASSTGRGDSPLHF	TGTGCCAGCAGCACAGGGCGAGGGGATTCACCCCTCCACTTT	.	.	TRBV5-5	TRBJ1-6
CASSYSSSGGKGTQYF	TGTGCCAGCAGTTACTCGTCTAGCGGGGGTAAAGGGACCCAGTACTTC	TRBD2	.	TRBV6-5	TRBJ2-5
CASSLDQTDEQYF	TGTGCCAGCAGCTTAGATCAGACAGACGAGCAGTACTTC	.	.	TRBV11-3	TRBJ2-7
CASSHPFDTQYF	TGTGCCAGCAGCCACCCCTTCGATACGCAGTATTTT	.	few	TRBV16	TRBJ2-3
CASSSLHTIYF	TGTGCCAGCAGTTCCCTACACACCATATATTTT	.	.	TRBV28	TRBJ1-3
CASSQSRQKSTTNEKLFF	TGTGCCAGCAGCCAAAGCCGACAGAAGAGTACCACTAATGAAAAACTGTTTTTT	.	.	TRBV3-1	TRBJ1-4
CASSNVPGSYNEQFF	TGTGCCAGCAGCAATGTCCCGGGGTCCTACAATGAGCAGTTCTTC	.	few	TRBV7-9	TRBJ2-1
CASSLGTADTEAFF	TGTGCCAGCAGCCTGGGGACGGCGGACACTGAAGCTTTCTTT	.	.	TRBV5-4	TRBJ1-1
CASGDQPQHF	TGTGCCAGCGGGGATCAGCCCCAGCATTTT	.	few	TRBV6-6	TRBJ1-5
CASSQGLAGNIQYF	TGTGCCAGCAGCCAAGGGCTAGCGGGAAACATTCAGTACTTC	TRBD2	.	TRBV4-2	TRBJ2-4
CASSPHPNTEAFF	TGTGCCAGCAGTCCTCATCCTAACACTGAAGCTTTCTTT	.	.	TRBV6-6	TRBJ1-1
CAGSQSTDTQYF	TGTGCCGGGTCCCAGTCCACAGATACGCAGTATTTT	.	few	TRBV6-2/TRBV6-3	TRBJ2-3
CATLSGTGSGGYTF	TGTGCCACGCTCTCCGGGACAGGCTCCGGAGGCTACACCTTC	TRBD1	.	TRBV2	TRBJ1-2
CASRYRETQYF	TGTGCCAGCAGGTACAGGGAGACCCAGTACTTC	.	few	TRBV6-2/TRBV6-3	TRBJ2-5
CASSPRGSGGLTWDEQFF	TGTGCCAGCAGCCCTAGAGGTAGCGGGGGCCTTACCTGGGATGAGCAGTTCTTC	TRBD2	few	TRBV11-3	TRBJ2-1
CASSLYGGELFF	TGTGCCAGCAGCTTATACGGGGGGGAGCTGTTTTTT	.	.	TRBV7-2	TRBJ2-2
CASSSPRGNTEAFF	TGTGCCAGCAGCTCCCCACGAGGGAACACTGAAGCTTTCTTT	.	many	TRBV6-5	TRBJ1-1
CASSLAGMGSPLHF	TGTGCCAGCAGCTTGGCGGGAATGGGTTCACCCCTCCACTTT	.	.	TRBV5-8	TRBJ1-6
CASSLAMGQQETQYF	TGTGCCAGCAGCTTAGCTATGGGACAGCAAGAGACCCAGTACTTC	TRBD1	few	TRBV7-9	TRBJ2-5
CSASKGPEAFF	TGCAGTGCTAGTAAAGGACCGGAAGCTTTCTTT	.	few	TRBV20-1	TRBJ1-1
CASLPGTGTNTEAFF	TGTGCCAGCTTACCTGGTACCGGGACAAACACTGAAGCTTTCTTT	.	.	TRBV18	TRBJ1-1
CASSSPRTSGGAVEQYF	TGTGCCAGCAGCTCACCCAGGACTAGCGGGGGGGCTGTCGAGCAGTACTTC	TRBD2	many	TRBV5-6	TRBJ2-7
CASSEDGLGQPQHF	TGTGCCAGCAGTGAGGACGGCTTAGGTCAGCCCCAGCATTTT	.	.	TRBV12-3/TRBV12-4	TRBJ1-5
CASSEAWTGNQPQHF	TGTGCCAGCAGTGAAGCCTGGACAGGGAATCAGCCCCAGCATTTT	TRBD1	.	TRBV6-1	TRBJ1-5
CASSSGQGNSPLHF	TGTGCCAGCTCATCGGGACAGGGAAATTCACCCCTCCACTTT	TRBD1	.	TRBV18	TRBJ1-6
CASSWADRLDGYTF	TGTGCCAGCAGCTGGGCGGACAGGCTGGATGGCTACACCTTC	TRBD1	few	TRBV7-9	TRBJ1-2
CASSPTGWRGELFF	TGTGCCAGCAGTCCAACAGGGTGGCGCGGGGAGCTTTTTTTT	.	few	TRBV2	TRBJ2-2
CASSEGSNQPQHF	TGTGCCAGCAGTGAGGGGAGCAATCAGCCCCAGCATTTT	.	.	TRBV7-9	TRBJ1-5